This T cell receptor (beta chain) emerged from a study of blood T cell repertoires in COVID-19. Overall study context: Researchers got acute and convalescent COVID-19 samples from the United States, Italy and Spain. In each case, the material was cDNA or gDNA derived from T cells, B-cell-depleted T cells, or PBMCs.

Only one count was recorded for this clone. Authors' methods: Estimation of nucleated cell counts relied on the amplification of reference gene primers. Clones were read by immunoSEQ multiplex PCR, and TCRdb kept only the in-frame ones, dropping some. Clone size and the V and J calls come from that table; the DNA yielded D and trimming. The table lists about 150,000 clones, approximately 91% of them singletons. The receptor was isolated from a man aged 18 to 35 with COVID-19, enrolled during active disease. The sequenced sample was peripheral blood.

CDR3 residues: CASKQLAGAYNEQFF. CDR3 coding DNA: TGTGCCAGCAAACAACTAGCGGGAGCTTACAATGAGCAGTTCTTC. This rearrangement joins TRBV6-5 to TRBJ2-1; 11 nucleotides agree with TRBD2. Per the germline V gene, CDR1 is MNHEY and CDR2 is SVGAGI. CDR3 length: 15 amino acids. V shed 7 bases, J shed 4 bases, and the junction held 6 bases outside the gene matches.